The present T cell receptor beta chain was sequenced within a study of memory CD4+ T cells and cytomegalovirus serostatus (dated by TCRdb to 2018 to 2020). A note on the overall study: The cohort included roughly 33 healthy adults from Belgium, of whom 9 were CMV seropositive and roughly 25 were CMV seronegative. The study sequenced CD4+ memory TCRbeta repertoires of a Belgian cohort with known cytomegalovirus serostatus to replicate a published TCR-based CMV serostatus classifier. Study-level results and caveats: The results were interpreted as suggesting that the CMV-associated TCR signature is mostly present in the CD4+ memory repertoire. For predicting CMV serostatus, the median bootstrapped AUC was approximately 0.95 using the original framework and 0.91 using a US-trained random forest. The original-framework classifier achieved a median bootstrapped AUC of about 0.95 with a 95% CI of 0.76-1.00 on the Belgian cohort. Among the 150 to 200 previously reported CMV-associated TCRbeta sequences, some 69 showed up in the CD4+ memory repertoires, with each one found in between one and five individuals. Only CD4+CD45RO+ memory cells were sequenced, in contrast to the original study, which included naive and memory CD4+ and CD8+ populations.

Single viable CD3+CD4+CD8-CD45RO+ cells were sorted as memory CD4+ T cells on a FACSAria II. CMV serostatus was determined using a Roche Elecsys assay that detects serum IgG against CMV pp150, pp28, p38 and p52. Following thawing, total CD4+ T cells were enriched through positive selection using CD4 magnetic microbeads. The samples came from a different study that was designed specifically to examine the CD4+ T cell memory repertoire. Peripheral blood mononuclear cells were isolated and cryopreserved following standard operating procedures; serum was stored at -80 °C. The staining used CD3-PerCP (BW264/56), CD4-APC (RPA-T4), CD45RO-PE (UCHT1) and CD8-Pacific Orange (3B5) antibodies, and Sytox blue was used to exclude non-viable cells. The sample holds one count of this clone. It lacks a known antigen. Base qualities are not recorded, but no much larger clone differs from it by a single base. According to the germline V gene, CDR1 reads SGHTA and CDR2 reads FQGTGA. V and J are trimmed by 5 bases and 7 bases, and the gene matches miss 3 bases of the junction. Counted from cysteine to phenylalanine, this CDR3 has 13 amino acids. Of all the DNA, just the CDR3 is kept, 39 bases in frame from base 1.

Genomic DNA was extracted from sorted cells with the Quick-DNA Microprep Kit. TCRbeta DNA was amplified with the immunoSEQ hsTCRbeta kit following the manufacturer's protocol. An Illumina MiSeq instrument was used to sequence the TCRbeta libraries. The paper's data handling went like this. Removing out-of-frame sequences left about 2,300,000 distinct TCRbeta sequences, an average of approximately 65,000 per individual. Each individual was scored by the count of about 150 previously reported CMV-associated TCRbeta sequences and the total productive distinct TCRbeta count. A beta-binomial model was reimplemented in Python, and random forests from scikit-learn, run with default parameters, were trained on data from the US cohort. Classifier performance on the Belgian cohort was summarized as median AUC with percentile confidence intervals over 10,000 bootstrap iterations. TCRdb holds this immuneACCESS table with in-frame rearrangements only. Some clones are missing; in checked studies, unresolved V genes explain under half, and the rest has no known cause. Clone size and the V and J calls come from that table; the DNA yielded D and trimming. Across this sample there are some 67,000 clones, with about 75% seen only once. Around 4.3% of the sample goes to the ten largest clones.

This TCR came from an adult in good health and CMV-seropositive. The chain couples TRBV7-3 to TRBJ1-2, with 11 central nucleotides matching TRBD1. What was sequenced was memory CD4+ T cells from blood. The sequenced DNA is TGTGCCAGCAGCGACGGGACAGGGGGTGGCTACACCTTC. Its product reads: CASSDGTGGGYTF.